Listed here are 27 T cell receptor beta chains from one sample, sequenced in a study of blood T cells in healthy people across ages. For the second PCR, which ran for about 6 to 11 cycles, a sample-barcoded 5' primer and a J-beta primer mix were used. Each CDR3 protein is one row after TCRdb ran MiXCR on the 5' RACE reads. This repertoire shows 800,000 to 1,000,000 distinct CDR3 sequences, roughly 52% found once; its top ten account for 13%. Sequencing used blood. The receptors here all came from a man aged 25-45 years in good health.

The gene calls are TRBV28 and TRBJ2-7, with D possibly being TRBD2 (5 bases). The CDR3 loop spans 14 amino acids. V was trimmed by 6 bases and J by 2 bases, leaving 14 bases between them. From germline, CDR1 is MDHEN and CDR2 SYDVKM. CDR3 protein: CASRIDGEAYEQYF. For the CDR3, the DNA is TGTGCCAGCAGGATAGACGGGGAAGCCTACGAGCAGTACTTC. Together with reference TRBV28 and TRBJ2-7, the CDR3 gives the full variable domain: DVKVTQSSRYLVKRTGEKVFLECVQDMDHENMFWYRQDPGLGLRLIYFSYDVKMKEKGDIPEGYSVSREKKERFSLILESASTNQTSMYLCASRIDGEAYEQYFGPGTRLTVT.

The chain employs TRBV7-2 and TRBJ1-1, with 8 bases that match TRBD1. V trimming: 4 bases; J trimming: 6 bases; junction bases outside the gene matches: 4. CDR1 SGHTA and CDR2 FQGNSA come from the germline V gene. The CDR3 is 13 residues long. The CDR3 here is CASSSWTGSEAFF. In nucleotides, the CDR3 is TGTGCCAGCAGCTCCTGGACAGGGTCTGAAGCTTTCTTT.

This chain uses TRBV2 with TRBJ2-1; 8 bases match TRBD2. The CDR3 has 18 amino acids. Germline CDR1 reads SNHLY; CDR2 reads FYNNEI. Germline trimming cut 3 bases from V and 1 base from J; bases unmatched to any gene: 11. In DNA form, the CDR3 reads TGTGCCAGCAGTGAGGGGGCGGGGGGAATAGGTTCCTACAATGAGCAGTTCTTC. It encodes CASSEGAGGIGSYNEQFF.

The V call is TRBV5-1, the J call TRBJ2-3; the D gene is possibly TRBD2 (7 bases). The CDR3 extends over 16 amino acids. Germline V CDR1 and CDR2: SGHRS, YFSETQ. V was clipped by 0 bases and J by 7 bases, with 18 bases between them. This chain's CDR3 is CASSLVFVGGPNTQYF. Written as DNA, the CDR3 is TGCGCCAGCAGCTTGGTTTTTGTGGGGGGGCCAAATACGCAGTATTTT. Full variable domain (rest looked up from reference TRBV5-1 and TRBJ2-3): KAGVTQTPRYLIKTRGQQVTLSCSPISGHRSVSWYQQTPGQGLQFLFEYFSETQRNKGNFPGRFSGRQFSNSRSEMNVSTLELGDSALYLCASSLVFVGGPNTQYFGPGTRLTVL.

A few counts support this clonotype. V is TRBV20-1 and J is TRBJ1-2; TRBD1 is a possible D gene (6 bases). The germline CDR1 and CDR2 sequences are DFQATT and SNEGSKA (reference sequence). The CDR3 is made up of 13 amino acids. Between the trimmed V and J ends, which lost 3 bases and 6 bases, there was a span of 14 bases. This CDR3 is CSASYTGFHGYTF. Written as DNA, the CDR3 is TGCAGTGCTAGTTATACAGGGTTCCATGGCTACACCTTC.

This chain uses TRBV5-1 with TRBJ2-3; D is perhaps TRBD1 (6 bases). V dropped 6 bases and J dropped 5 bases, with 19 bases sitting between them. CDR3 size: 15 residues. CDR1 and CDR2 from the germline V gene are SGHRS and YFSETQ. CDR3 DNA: TGCGCCAGCACCTGGGGTTCAGGGGCGATAGATACGCAGTATTTT. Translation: CASTWGSGAIDTQYF.

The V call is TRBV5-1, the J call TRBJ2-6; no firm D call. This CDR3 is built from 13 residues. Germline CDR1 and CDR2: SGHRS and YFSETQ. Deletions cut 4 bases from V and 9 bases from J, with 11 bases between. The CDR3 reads CASSTADGNVLTF. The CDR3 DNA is TGCGCCAGCAGCACGGCCGATGGCAACGTCCTGACTTTC.

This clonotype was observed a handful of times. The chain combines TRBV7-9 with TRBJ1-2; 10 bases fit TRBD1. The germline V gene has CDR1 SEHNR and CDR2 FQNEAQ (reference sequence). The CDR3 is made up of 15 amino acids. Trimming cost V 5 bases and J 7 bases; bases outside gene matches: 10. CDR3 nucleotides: TGTGCCAGCAGCCTAGGAGGCCGGGACAGGGGTGGCTACACCTTC. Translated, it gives CASSLGGRDRGGYTF.

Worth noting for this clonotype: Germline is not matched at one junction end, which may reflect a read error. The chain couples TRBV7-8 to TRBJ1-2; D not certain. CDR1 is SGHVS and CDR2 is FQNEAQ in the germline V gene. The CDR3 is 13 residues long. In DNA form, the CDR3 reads TGTGCCTGCAGCCCCTCCGGCCTTTCTGGCTACACCTTC. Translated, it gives CACSPSGLSGYTF. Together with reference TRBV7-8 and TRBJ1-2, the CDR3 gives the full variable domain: GAGVSQSPRYKVAKRGQDVALRCDPISGHVSLFWYQQALGQGPEFLTYFQNEAQLDKSGLPSDRFFAERPEGSVSTLKIQRTQQEDSAVYLCACSPSGLSGYTFGSGTRLTVV.

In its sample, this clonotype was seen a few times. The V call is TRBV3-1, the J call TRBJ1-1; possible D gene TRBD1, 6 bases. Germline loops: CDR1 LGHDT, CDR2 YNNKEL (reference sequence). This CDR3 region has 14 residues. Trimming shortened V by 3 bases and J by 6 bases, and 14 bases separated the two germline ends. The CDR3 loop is CASSQRGLVAEAFF. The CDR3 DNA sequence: TGTGCCAGCAGCCAGCGGGGGCTCGTGGCTGAAGCTTTCTTT.

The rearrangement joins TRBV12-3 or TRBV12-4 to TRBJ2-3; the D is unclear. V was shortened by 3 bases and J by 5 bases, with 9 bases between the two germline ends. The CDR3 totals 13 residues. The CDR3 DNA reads TGTGCCAGCAGTTTGCCTCCCTTAGATACGCAGTATTTT. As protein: CASSLPPLDTQYF.

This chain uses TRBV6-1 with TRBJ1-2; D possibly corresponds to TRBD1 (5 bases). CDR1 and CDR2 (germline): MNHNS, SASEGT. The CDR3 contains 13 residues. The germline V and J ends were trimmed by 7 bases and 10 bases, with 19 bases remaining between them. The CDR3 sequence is CASKTGTVRVYTF. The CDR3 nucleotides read TGTGCCAGCAAGACCGGGACGGTCCGGGTCTACACCTTC.

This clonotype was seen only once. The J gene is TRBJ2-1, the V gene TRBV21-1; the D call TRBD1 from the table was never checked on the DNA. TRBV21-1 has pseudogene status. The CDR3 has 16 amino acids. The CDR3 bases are TGTGCCAGCAGCAAAGGGGGCAGGGGCCCCTACAATGAGCAGTTCTTC. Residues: CASSKGGRGPYNEQFF.

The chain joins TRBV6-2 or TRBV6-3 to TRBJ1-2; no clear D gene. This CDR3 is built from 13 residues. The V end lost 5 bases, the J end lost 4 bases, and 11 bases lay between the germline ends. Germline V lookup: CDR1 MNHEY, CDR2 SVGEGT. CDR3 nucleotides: TGTGCCAGCAGTGCGGATAGGTTCTATGGCTACACCTTC. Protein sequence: CASSADRFYGYTF.

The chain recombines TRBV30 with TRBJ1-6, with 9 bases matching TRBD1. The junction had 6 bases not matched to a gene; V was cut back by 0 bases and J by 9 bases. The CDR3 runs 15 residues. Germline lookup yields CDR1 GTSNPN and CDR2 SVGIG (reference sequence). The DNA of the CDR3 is TGTGCCTGGAGTGTGCGACGGACAGGGGCTTCACCCCTCCACTTT. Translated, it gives CAWSVRRTGASPLHF. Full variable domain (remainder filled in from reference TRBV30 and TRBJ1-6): SQTIHQWPATLVQPVGSPLSLECTVEGTSNPNLYWYRQAAGRGLQLLFYSVGIGQISSEVPQNLSASRPQDRQFILSSKKLLLSDSGFYLCAWSVRRTGASPLHFGNGTRLTVT.

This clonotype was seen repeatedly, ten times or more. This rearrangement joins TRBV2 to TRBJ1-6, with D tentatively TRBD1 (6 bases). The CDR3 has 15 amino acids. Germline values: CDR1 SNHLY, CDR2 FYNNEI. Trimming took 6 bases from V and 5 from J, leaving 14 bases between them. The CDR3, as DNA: TGTGCCAGCAGGGGGCCAGGGGAGAATAATTCACCCCTCCACTTT. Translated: CASRGPGENNSPLHF.

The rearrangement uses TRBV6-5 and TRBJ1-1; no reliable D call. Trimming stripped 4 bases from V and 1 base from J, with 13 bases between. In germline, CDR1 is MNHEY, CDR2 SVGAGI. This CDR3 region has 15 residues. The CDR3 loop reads CASSSAVSGNTEAFF. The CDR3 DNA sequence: TGTGCCAGCAGTTCCGCAGTTTCGGGGAACACTGAAGCTTTCTTT.

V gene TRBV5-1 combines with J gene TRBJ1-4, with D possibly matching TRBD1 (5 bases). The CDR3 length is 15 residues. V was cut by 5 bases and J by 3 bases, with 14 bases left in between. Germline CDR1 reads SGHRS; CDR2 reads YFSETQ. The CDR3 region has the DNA TGCGCCAGCAGGGCCGACAGTCTCCCTAATGAAAAACTGTTTTTT. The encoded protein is CASRADSLPNEKLFF.

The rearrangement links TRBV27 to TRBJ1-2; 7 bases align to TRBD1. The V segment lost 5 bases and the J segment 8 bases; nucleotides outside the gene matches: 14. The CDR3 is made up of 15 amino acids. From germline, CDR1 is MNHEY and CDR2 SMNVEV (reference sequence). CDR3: CASSPSGGAPIGYTF. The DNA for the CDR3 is TGTGCCAGCAGTCCATCAGGGGGTGCTCCTATCGGCTACACCTTC.

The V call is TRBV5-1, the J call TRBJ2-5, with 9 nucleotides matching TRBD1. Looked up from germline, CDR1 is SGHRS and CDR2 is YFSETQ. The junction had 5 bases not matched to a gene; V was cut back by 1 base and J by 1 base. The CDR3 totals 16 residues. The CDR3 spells CASSLTGTGTQETQYF. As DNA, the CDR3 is TGCGCCAGCAGCTTGACCGGGACAGGGACCCAAGAGACCCAGTACTTC.

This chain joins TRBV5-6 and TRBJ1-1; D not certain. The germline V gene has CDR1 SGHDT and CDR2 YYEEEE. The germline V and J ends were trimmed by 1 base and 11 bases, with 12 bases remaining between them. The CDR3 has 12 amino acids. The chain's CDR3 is CASSLSSQGAFF. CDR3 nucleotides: TGTGCCAGCAGCTTGAGCAGCCAAGGGGCTTTCTTT.

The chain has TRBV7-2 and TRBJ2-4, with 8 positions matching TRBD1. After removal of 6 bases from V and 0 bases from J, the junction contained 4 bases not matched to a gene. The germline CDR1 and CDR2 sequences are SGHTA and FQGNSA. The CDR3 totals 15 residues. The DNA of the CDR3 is TGTGCCAGCAGTCGACAGGGGATAGCCAAAAACATTCAGTACTTC. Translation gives CASSRQGIAKNIQYF.

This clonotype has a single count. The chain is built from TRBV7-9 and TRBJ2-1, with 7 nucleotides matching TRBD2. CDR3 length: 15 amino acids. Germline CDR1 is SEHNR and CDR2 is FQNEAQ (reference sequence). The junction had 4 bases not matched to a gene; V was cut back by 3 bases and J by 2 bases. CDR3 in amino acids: CASSLAGVAYNEQFF. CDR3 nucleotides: TGTGCCAGCAGCTTGGCGGGGGTGGCCTACAATGAGCAGTTCTTC.

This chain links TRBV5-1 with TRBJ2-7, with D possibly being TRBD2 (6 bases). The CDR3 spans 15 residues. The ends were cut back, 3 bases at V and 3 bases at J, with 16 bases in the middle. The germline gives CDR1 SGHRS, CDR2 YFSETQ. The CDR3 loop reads CASSWGTPGLYEQYF. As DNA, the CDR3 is TGCGCCAGCAGCTGGGGGACTCCCGGACTCTACGAGCAGTACTTC.

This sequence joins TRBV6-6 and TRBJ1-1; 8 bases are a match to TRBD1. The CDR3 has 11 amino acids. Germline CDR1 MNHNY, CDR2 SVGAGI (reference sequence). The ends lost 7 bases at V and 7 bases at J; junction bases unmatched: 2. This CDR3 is CASTGQVEAFF. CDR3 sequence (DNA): TGTGCCAGCACGGGACAGGTTGAAGCTTTCTTT.

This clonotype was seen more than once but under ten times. The CDR3 sequence is CASTPGQGANQPQHF. The CDR3 DNA follows: TGTGCCAGCACTCCTGGGCAGGGGGCAAACCAGCCCCAGCATTTT. The J gene is TRBJ1-5, the V gene TRBV2; TRBD1 agrees at 8 bases. The CDR3 runs to 15 residues. Germline V CDR1 and CDR2: SNHLY, FYNNEI. Trimming cost V 7 bases and J 7 bases; bases outside gene matches: 12.

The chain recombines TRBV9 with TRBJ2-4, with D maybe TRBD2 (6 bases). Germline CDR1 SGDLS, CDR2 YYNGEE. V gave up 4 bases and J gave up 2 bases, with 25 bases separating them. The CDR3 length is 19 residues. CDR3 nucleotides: TGTGCCAGCAGCCGGGCCTATGCGGGGACCAAAGTCACCAAAAACATTCAGTACTTC. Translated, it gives CASSRAYAGTKVTKNIQYF.